One sample yielded the 2 T cell receptor beta chains listed below, sequenced in a study of cytomegalovirus exposure and HLA in healthy donors. The PCR ran on 60 Vbeta and 13 Jbeta primers. This table comes from immunoSEQ multiplex PCR, and its TCRdb copy is limited to in-frame clones, with some not included. The table records about 200,000 clones, around 77% of them present only once. The specimen was PBMCs. The receptors here all came from a young woman in good health and CMV-seronegative.

This clone was counted only a few times. This chain links TRBV19 with TRBJ2-6; 7 positions match TRBD1. V shed 6 bases, J shed 1 base, and the junction held 12 bases outside the gene matches. There are 18 residues in the CDR3. Germline lookup yields CDR1 LNHDA and CDR2 SQIVND (reference sequence). CDR3 DNA sequence: TGTGCCAGTAGCAGACAGGGTTTCTCTCTTTCTGGGGCCAACGTCCTGACTTTC. Amino acids: CASSRQGFSLSGANVLTF.

This chain joins TRBV10-1 and TRBJ1-5; perhaps TRBD1 as D (6 bases). Germline CDR1 and CDR2: WNHNN and SYGVQD (reference sequence). The CDR3 contains 15 residues. Trimming took 8 bases from V and 0 from J, leaving 14 bases between them. The CDR3 reads CASGGQSHSNQPQHF. The CDR3 region has the DNA TGCGCCAGCGGCGGACAGAGCCATAGCAATCAGCCCCAGCATTTT.